The rows below give T cell receptor beta chains drawn from one sample of a study of cytomegalovirus exposure and HLA in healthy donors. Using immunoSEQ multiplex PCR, the repertoire was profiled, and TCRdb retains in-frame clones only, with some absent. The repertoire has some 86,000 clones, 70% to 80% of them found once; the top ten carry 14% to 15%. The specimen sequenced was PBMCs. These TCRs come from a middle-aged woman in good health and CMV-seropositive. The CDR3 runs from the conserved cysteine through the conserved F or W. D genes are given only for firm matches. Size values are once, few and many counts, or a class for expanded clones, and some rows have none.

clone size | J gene | V gene | D gene | CDR3 protein | CDR3 DNA
NA | TRBJ2-1 | TRBV5-6 | NA | CASGLGWRVPYNEQFF | TGTGCCAGCGGACTGGGATGGAGGGTCCCCTACAATGAGCAGTTCTTC
NA | TRBJ1-1 | TRBV25-1 | NA | CASSEPTGTFAEAFF | TGTGCCAGCAGCGAACCTACCGGGACTTTCGCTGAAGCTTTCTTT
NA | TRBJ1-1 | TRBV6-6 | NA | CASSPPGQSTEAFF | TGTGCCAGCTCTCCCCCTGGACAGTCCACTGAAGCTTTCTTT
NA | TRBJ2-7 | TRBV10-3 | NA | CATSSRGLAYEQYF | TGTGCCACTTCTTCGCGGGGGCTCGCCTACGAGCAGTACTTC
once | TRBJ2-7 | TRBV6-1 | TRBD2 | CASSGLAGSSYEQYF | TGTGCCAGCAGTGGACTAGCGGGGAGCTCCTACGAGCAGTACTTC
NA | TRBJ1-2 | TRBV19 | NA | CASSVGRLQYGYTF | TGTGCCAGTAGTGTGGGGAGACTTCAGTATGGCTACACCTTC
NA | TRBJ2-1 | TRBV27 | TRBD1 | CASSPPGTGNYNEQFF | TGTGCCAGCAGCCCCCCCGGGACAGGGAACTACAATGAGCAGTTCTTC
NA | TRBJ1-3 | TRBV30 | TRBD1 | CAWSVQGAGNTIYF | TGTGCCTGGAGCGTACAGGGGGCTGGAAACACCATATATTTT
NA | TRBJ1-1 | TRBV5-8 | NA | CASSFYRLRNTEAFF | TGTGCCAGCAGCTTTTACAGGCTCCGGAACACTGAAGCTTTCTTT
few | TRBJ1-5 | TRBV19 | TRBD1 | CASSIDGTGYQPQHF | TGTGCCAGTAGTATAGATGGGACAGGTTATCAGCCCCAGCATTTT
NA | TRBJ2-3 | TRBV27 | TRBD1 | CASSFRDRSTDTQYF | TGTGCCAGCAGTTTTCGGGACAGAAGCACAGATACGCAGTATTTT
once | TRBJ2-7 | TRBV4-1 | TRBD2 | CASSQDLGKRGTAKNYEQYF | TGCGCCAGCAGCCAAGACTTGGGTAAGCGGGGGACCGCCAAGAACTACGAGCAGTACTTC
once | TRBJ1-5 | TRBV5-1 | TRBD1 | CASSLTGLPPQPQHF | TGCGCCAGCAGCCTGACAGGGCTCCCCCCTCAGCCCCAGCATTTT
NA | TRBJ2-2 | TRBV19 | NA | CASSIKLGPGELFF | TGTGCCAGTAGTATAAAGTTGGGGCCCGGGGAGCTGTTTTTT
NA | TRBJ2-7 | TRBV27 | TRBD1 | CASSSDRALYEQYF | TGTGCCAGCAGTTCGGACAGGGCCCTTTACGAGCAGTACTTC
once | TRBJ1-5 | TRBV5-1 | TRBD1 | CASSLSDRASQPQHF | TGCGCCAGCAGCTTGAGTGACAGGGCAAGTCAGCCCCAGCATTTT
NA | TRBJ2-7 | TRBV7-9 | TRBD2 | CASSLGLAGGNNEQYF | TGTGCCAGCAGCTTAGGTCTAGCGGGGGGAAACAACGAGCAGTACTTC
NA | TRBJ1-5 | TRBV5-8 | NA | CASSIPGLIWPQHF | TGTGCCAGCAGCATCCCGGGACTGATATGGCCCCAGCATTTT
NA | TRBJ2-7 | TRBV29-1 | TRBD1 | CSVEDWGDRPGYEQYF | TGCAGCGTTGAAGATTGGGGGGACAGGCCTGGCTACGAGCAGTACTTC
NA | TRBJ1-2 | TRBV6-4 | NA | CASSPRSQVPLYGYTF | TGTGCCAGCAGTCCCCGATCCCAGGTTCCCCTCTATGGCTACACCTTC
NA | TRBJ2-5 | TRBV19 | TRBD1 | CASSRGQASGGTQYF | TGTGCCAGTAGTAGGGGACAGGCGAGTGGGGGGACCCAGTACTTC
NA | TRBJ2-7 | TRBV18 | NA | CASSPQDRNSYEQYF | TGTGCCAGCTCACCACAAGACAGGAACTCCTACGAGCAGTACTTC
NA | TRBJ2-1 | TRBV5-1 | TRBD2 | CASSLVAAGVANEQFF | TGCGCCAGCAGCTTGGTAGCGGCGGGAGTAGCGAATGAGCAGTTCTTC
NA | TRBJ2-7 | TRBV7-2 | TRBD2 | CASSLGRSSGIYEQYF | TGTGCCAGCAGCTTAGGTCGGTCTAGCGGGATATACGAGCAGTACTTC
NA | TRBJ1-1 | TRBV5-1 | TRBD1 | CASSSGQGGTEAFF | TGCGCCAGCAGCTCCGGACAGGGCGGGACTGAAGCTTTCTTT
NA | TRBJ1-1 | TRBV28 | TRBD1 | CASSLLTGQNTEAFF | TGTGCCAGCAGTTTGTTGACAGGGCAGAACACTGAAGCTTTCTTT
NA | TRBJ1-1 | TRBV9 | TRBD1 | CASAGTGLGNTEAFF | TGTGCCAGCGCCGGGACAGGGCTAGGAAACACTGAAGCTTTCTTT
few | TRBJ1-5 | TRBV19 | NA | CASIAGYGQPQHF | TGTGCCAGTATTGCGGGGTATGGTCAGCCCCAGCATTTT
NA | TRBJ2-6 | TRBV25-1 | NA | CASSEYPGSGANVLTF | TGTGCCAGCAGTGAATATCCGGGGTCTGGGGCCAACGTCCTGACTTTC
NA | TRBJ2-3 | TRBV18 | TRBD1 | CASSPGQGTFSTDTQYF | TGTGCCAGCTCACCGGGACAGGGGACCTTTAGCACAGATACGCAGTATTTT
NA | TRBJ1-5 | TRBV28 | NA | CASSLPRLGADNQPQHF | TGTGCCAGCAGTTTACCCCGACTTGGGGCGGACAATCAGCCCCAGCATTTT
NA | TRBJ2-2 | TRBV7-8 | NA | CASSSLAPTTGELFF | TGTGCCAGCAGCAGCTTAGCCCCTACCACCGGGGAGCTGTTTTTT
NA | TRBJ2-3 | TRBV29-1 | TRBD1 | CSVDRGPGTDTQYF | TGCAGCGTGGACAGGGGGCCTGGCACAGATACGCAGTATTTT
NA | TRBJ2-1 | TRBV9 | NA | CASSDKYEQFF | TGTGCCAGCAGCGACAAGTATGAGCAGTTCTTC
NA | TRBJ2-7 | TRBV29-1 | TRBD2 | CSVEDWGGAGDLYEQYF | TGCAGCGTTGAAGATTGGGGTGGCGCGGGAGACCTCTACGAGCAGTACTTC
few | TRBJ2-5 | TRBV6-5 | NA | CASSYGYEDQETQYF | TGTGCCAGCAGTTACGGATATGAGGATCAAGAGACCCAGTACTTC
NA | TRBJ1-6 | TRBV9 | NA | CASSVVELNSPLHF | TGTGCCAGCAGCGTAGTAGAACTCAATTCACCCCTCCACTTT
few | TRBJ2-3 | TRBV15 | TRBD2 | CATSRQLAGTDTQYF | TGTGCCACCAGCAGGCAACTAGCGGGAACAGATACGCAGTATTTT
NA | TRBJ2-1 | TRBV30 | TRBD2 | CAWSVLGGTEQFF | TGTGCCTGGAGTGTCCTGGGGGGGACTGAGCAGTTCTTC
few | TRBJ1-4 | TRBV4-1 | TRBD1 | CASSQAYQGAAEKLFF | TGCGCCAGCAGCCAAGCGTATCAGGGGGCCGCTGAAAAACTGTTTTTT
few | TRBJ2-3 | TRBV6-1 | TRBD2 | CASSEAGRTSGNTQYF | TGTGCCAGCAGTGAAGCAGGAAGGACTAGCGGCAATACGCAGTATTTT
NA | TRBJ2-2 | TRBV11-3 | NA | CASSPTGSGELFF | TGTGCCAGCAGCCCCACGGGGTCCGGGGAGCTGTTTTTT
NA | TRBJ2-7 | TRBV27 | TRBD2 | CASSLSGGTNYEQYF | TGTGCCAGCAGTTTATCGGGAGGGACGAATTACGAGCAGTACTTC
NA | TRBJ2-3 | TRBV5-1 | TRBD1 | CASSGGQVGPDTQYF | TGCGCCAGCAGCGGAGGACAGGTCGGTCCCGATACGCAGTATTTT